One sample yielded the 24 T cell receptor beta chains listed below, sequenced in a study of OX40 agonist ivuxolimab in advanced cancers. Generated by immunoSEQ multiplex PCR, the TCRdb table keeps only in-frame clones and is missing some. Of approximately 94,000 clones in the sample, roughly 90% are singletons; the top ten hold 3% to 4%. Sample: CD4+ or CD8+ T cells sorted from blood, taken in a trial of the OX40 agonist ivuxolimab. The receptors shown here come from an adult with an advanced solid tumor such as melanoma, head and neck, liver or kidney cancer.

The chain has TRBV30 and TRBJ2-5; D is uncertain. The CDR3 has 13 amino acids. V lost 0 bases, J lost 5 bases, and 10 bases lay in between. Germline V gives CDR1 GTSNPN, CDR2 SVGIG (reference sequence). CDR3 in amino acids: CAWSVGVRETQYF. DNA of the CDR3: TGTGCCTGGAGTGTTGGGGTCAGGGAGACCCAGTACTTC.

This clone occurred once. The chain joins TRBV27 to TRBJ2-2; 11 bases fit TRBD1. Germline V CDR1 and CDR2: MNHEY, SMNVEV (reference sequence). The CDR3 is 16 residues long. The V segment lost 8 bases and the J segment 4 bases; nucleotides outside the gene matches: 9. The CDR3 nucleotides are TGTGCCAGCGCTTATCCGGGACAGGGGGGCACCGGGGAGCTGTTTTTT. It encodes CASAYPGQGGTGELFF.

The chain couples TRBV10-3 to TRBJ2-7, with unresolved D. With 2 bases removed from V and 0 bases from J, the gap between germline ends came to 8 bases. The CDR3 sequence is 14 residues long. Germline loops: CDR1 ENHRY, CDR2 SYGVKD. The CDR3 DNA is TGTGCCATCAGTGAGATGGGAAGCTCCTACGAGCAGTACTTC. This gives the protein CAISEMGSSYEQYF.

J is TRBJ1-4 and V is TRBV15; D is unclear. Germline V lookup: CDR1 LNHNV, CDR2 YYDKDF (reference sequence). Trimming cost V 1 base and J 0 bases, with 6 bases left between them. CDR3 length: 15 amino acids. CDR3 residues: CATSRAIATNEKLFF. CDR3 DNA sequence: TGTGCCACCAGCAGAGCGATTGCAACTAATGAAAAACTGTTTTTT.

This sequence joins TRBV14 and TRBJ1-6; a possible D gene is TRBD1 (6 bases). The CDR3 loop spans 17 amino acids. The germline V and J ends were trimmed by 0 bases and 7 bases, with 16 bases remaining between them. Looked up from germline, CDR1 is SGHDN and CDR2 is FVKESK. CDR3 residues: CASSQDSGGSWNSPLHF. As DNA, the CDR3 is TGTGCCAGCAGCCAAGACTCGGGGGGCTCTTGGAATTCACCCCTCCACTTT.

The chain recombines TRBV27 with TRBJ2-1, with 7 bases matching TRBD2. The CDR3 sequence is 14 residues long. Germline CDR1 and CDR2: MNHEY and SMNVEV (reference sequence). With V trimmed by 5 bases and J by 5 bases, 6 bases remained unmatched. The CDR3 DNA sequence: TGTGCCAGCAGTCCCCGGCTAGCGGACAATGAGCAGTTCTTC. It is translated as CASSPRLADNEQFF.

J is TRBJ1-1 and V is TRBV7-8; D might be TRBD1 (5 bases). Deletions cut 5 bases from V and 0 bases from J, with 16 bases between. CDR1 and CDR2 (germline): SGHVS, FQNEAQ. The CDR3 totals 16 residues. For the CDR3, the DNA is TGTGCCAGCAGCCCCGGTAGGGAGGGGATGAACACTGAAGCTTTCTTT. It translates to CASSPGREGMNTEAFF.

This sequence joins TRBV28 and TRBJ1-1, with no clear D. This CDR3 comprises 12 residues. Germline V gives CDR1 MDHEN, CDR2 SYDVKM. V gave up 4 bases and J gave up 5 bases, with 8 bases separating them. CDR3 sequence reads: CASSSTKTEAFF. CDR3 nucleotide sequence: TGTGCCAGCAGTTCAACAAAAACTGAAGCTTTCTTT.

Worth noting for this clone: The junction shows a germline mismatch at one end, possibly a read error. The chain combines TRBV29-1 with TRBJ1-2; D gene uncertain. The CDR3 loop spans 13 amino acids. CDR1 is SQVTM, CDR2 ANQGSEA, per germline. The CDR3 DNA follows: TGCAGCGTTGAAGATGGATCCGCCTATCGCTACACCTTC. Protein product: CSVEDGSAYRYTF.

This clone appeared a few times. V usage is TRBV7-6 and J usage is TRBJ2-7; D tentatively fits TRBD1 or TRBD2 (5 bases each). CDR3 length: 12 residues. Germline V lookup: CDR1 SGHVS, CDR2 FNYEAQ. V shed 6 bases and J shed 0 bases, with 6 bases lying between them. CDR3: CASRGDSYEQYF. CDR3 nucleotide sequence: TGTGCCAGCAGGGGGGACTCCTACGAGCAGTACTTC.

This rearrangement joins TRBV25-1 to TRBJ1-2; a possible D gene is TRBD1 (5 bases). Germline CDR1 MGHDK, CDR2 SYGVNS. This CDR3 is 15 amino acids long. V was cut by 2 bases and J by 5 bases, with 15 bases left in between. CDR3: CASSERYGGRYGYTF. The CDR3 nucleotides are TGTGCCAGCAGTGAACGATATGGGGGGAGGTATGGCTACACCTTC.

The chain joins TRBV2 to TRBJ2-2, with a possible D match to TRBD2 (5 bases). Germline V gene sequence: CDR1 SNHLY, CDR2 FYNNEI. CDR3 length equals 13 residues. V shed 7 bases and J shed 8 bases, with 14 bases lying between them. CDR3 sequence reads: CASNIAIVGELFF. CDR3 nucleotide sequence: TGTGCCAGCAATATAGCGATCGTAGGGGAGCTGTTTTTT.

The V gene is TRBV27, the J gene TRBJ2-7; the D gene could be TRBD1 or TRBD2 (5 bases each). Germline CDR1 MNHEY, CDR2 SMNVEV (reference sequence). The CDR3 runs to 12 residues. Between the trimmed V and J ends, which lost 2 bases and 6 bases, there was a span of 8 bases. CDR3 residues: CASSLPGTEQYF. The CDR3 DNA follows: TGTGCCAGCAGTTTACCGGGGACCGAGCAGTACTTC.

The J gene is TRBJ2-3, the V gene TRBV27; TRBD2 matches 8 bases. After removal of 1 base from V and 4 bases from J, the junction contained 4 bases not matched to a gene. The CDR3 sequence is 15 residues long. Per the germline V gene, CDR1 is MNHEY and CDR2 is SMNVEV (reference sequence). The chain's CDR3 is CASSLYSGGADTQYF. In DNA, the CDR3 is TGTGCCAGCAGTTTATACAGCGGGGGCGCAGATACGCAGTATTTT.

This rearrangement joins TRBV5-4 to TRBJ1-2, with TRBD1 matching 11 bases. CDR3 length equals 16 residues. J lost 6 bases, V lost 2 bases, and 9 bases had no gene match. The germline CDR1 and CDR2 sequences are SGHNT and YYREEE (reference sequence). As DNA, the CDR3 is TGTGCCAGCAGCTTCCCTGGACAGGGGGCGAAGAATGGCTACACCTTC. Protein sequence: CASSFPGQGAKNGYTF.

V is TRBV13 and J is TRBJ2-4, with D possibly being TRBD2 (6 bases). This CDR3 has 16 residues. The germline V gene encodes CDR1 PRHDT and CDR2 FYEKMQ (reference sequence). Trimming took 2 bases from V and 0 from J, leaving 11 bases between them. DNA for the CDR3: TGTGCCAGCAGCTTAAAACGGGGACTAGCCAAAAACATTCAGTACTTC. Encoded protein: CASSLKRGLAKNIQYF.

V and J are TRBV4-1 and TRBJ1-1, with no clear D. Germline V gives CDR1 MGHRA, CDR2 YSYEKL. CDR3 length: 16 amino acids. Trimming removed 0 bases at V and 1 base at J, with 12 bases between. The CDR3 region is CASSQELQRPNTEAFF. DNA of the CDR3: TGCGCCAGCAGCCAAGAACTTCAGCGCCCGAACACTGAAGCTTTCTTT.

This chain connects TRBV15 to TRBJ2-5; D call uncertain. V was pared by 0 bases and J by 1 base, with 9 bases between. The CDR3 loop spans 15 amino acids. Looked up from germline, CDR1 is LNHNV and CDR2 is YYDKDF (reference sequence). The CDR3 sequence is CATSRDPGSQETQYF. Written as DNA, the CDR3 is TGTGCCACCAGCAGAGACCCGGGCAGCCAAGAGACCCAGTACTTC.

The chain carries TRBV6-1 and TRBJ2-3, with unresolved D. CDR3 length equals 12 residues. CDR1 is MNHNS and CDR2 is SASEGT in the germline V gene. The ends were cut back, 5 bases at V and 7 bases at J, with 10 bases in the middle. The DNA of the CDR3 is TGTGCCAGCAGTTCGAGACTCAATACGCAGTATTTT. This sequence encodes CASSSRLNTQYF.

The chain joins TRBV19 to TRBJ2-2; the match to TRBD1 covers 7 bases. The CDR3 has 15 residues. The V segment lost 3 bases and the J segment 0 bases; nucleotides outside the gene matches: 1. Germline CDR1 reads LNHDA; CDR2 reads SQIVND (reference sequence). CDR3: CASSMGTANTGELFF. DNA for the CDR3: TGTGCCAGTAGTATGGGGACAGCGAACACCGGGGAGCTGTTTTTT.

V gene TRBV4-3 combines with J gene TRBJ2-2, with 8 bases lining up with TRBD2. CDR1 is LGHNA and CDR2 is YSLEER in the germline V gene. The CDR3 consists of 17 residues. With 0 bases clipped from V and 6 bases from J, the junction kept 9 bases outside the gene matches. DNA for the CDR3: TGCGCCAGCAGCCAAGATCCTTCCGGCGGGGGGCCCGGGGAGCTGTTTTTT. Translation: CASSQDPSGGGPGELFF.

The V call is TRBV6-5, the J call TRBJ2-7; D may be TRBD2 (6 bases). This CDR3 has 13 amino acids. V dropped 2 bases and J dropped 3 bases, with 8 bases sitting between them. CDR1 MNHEY and CDR2 SVGAGI come from the germline V gene. CDR3 in amino acids: CASSYRGGYEQYF. The CDR3 nucleotides read TGTGCCAGCAGTTACAGGGGAGGCTACGAGCAGTACTTC.

Note on this clone: The sample carries other DNA sequences with the same CDR3. The chain recombines TRBV19 with TRBJ1-1; D uncertain. CDR1 is LNHDA and CDR2 is SQIVND in the germline V gene (reference sequence). Trimming cost V 1 base and J 1 base, with 4 bases left between them. This CDR3 is built from 13 residues. CDR3 residues: CASSIGSNTEAFF. DNA for the CDR3: TGTGCCAGTAGTATAGGCTCGAACACTGAAGCTTTCTTT.

The chain carries TRBV15 and TRBJ2-3, with TRBD1 identical over 10 bases. The CDR3 contains 16 residues. V dropped 2 bases and J dropped 1; count of bases not matched to a gene: 3. Germline CDR1 is LNHNV and CDR2 is YYDKDF (reference sequence). The CDR3 nucleotides are TGTGCCACCAGCAGATTCGGACAGGGGGGCACAGATACGCAGTATTTT. This sequence encodes CATSRFGQGGTDTQYF.